Below, one T cell receptor (beta chain) is given with its context. What it recognizes is unknown. CDR3 length: 13 amino acids. Germline lookup yields CDR1 WSHSY and CDR2 SAAADI. The germline V and J ends were trimmed by 10 bases and 8 bases, with 18 bases remaining between them. This entry comes from a study of shared clonotypes between healthy human individuals. Across the study: Per donor, CD8 memory used one plate, CD8 naive used two, CD4 memory used three and CD4 naive used three.

It was across several immunoSEQ plates that each subset's genomic DNA was evenly split. Clones were sequenced by immunoSEQ multiplex PCR, and TCRdb holds only the in-frame ones, with some missing. The sample contains roughly 2.1 million clones, approximately 94% of which appear only once. Regarding the study as a whole: Memory subsets generally showed lower estimated richness than naive subsets. It was expected that sequencing depth would affect clonotype sharing among donors.

CD45RO negativity and positive selection for CCR7 defined naive CD8 cells, a population that excluded terminally differentiated effector memory CD45RA+ cells. The chain uses TRBV10-2 and TRBJ2-1; perhaps D is TRBD1 or TRBD2 (5 bases each). Material: naive CD8+ T cells from PBMCs. This clonotype was sampled from a man younger than 30 in good health. Some clones in this sample may be carry-over from other donors' samples. CDR3 loop: CATRSGTAHEQFF. The CDR3 nucleotides read TGCGCCACCAGGTCGGGGACGGCCCATGAGCAGTTCTTC.